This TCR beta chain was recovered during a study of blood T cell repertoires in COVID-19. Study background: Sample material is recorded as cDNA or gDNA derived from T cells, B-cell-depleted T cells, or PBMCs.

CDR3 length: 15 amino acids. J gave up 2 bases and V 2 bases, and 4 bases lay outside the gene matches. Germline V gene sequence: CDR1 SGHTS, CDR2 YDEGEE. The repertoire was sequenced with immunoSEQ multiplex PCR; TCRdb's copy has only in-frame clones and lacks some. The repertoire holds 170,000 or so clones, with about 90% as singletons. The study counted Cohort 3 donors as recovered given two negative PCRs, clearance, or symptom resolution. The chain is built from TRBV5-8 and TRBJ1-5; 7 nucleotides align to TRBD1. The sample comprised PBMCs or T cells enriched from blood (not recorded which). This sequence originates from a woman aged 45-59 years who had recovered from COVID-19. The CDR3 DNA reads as TGTGCCAGCAGCTTTGGGACAGTTCGCAATCAGCCCCAGCATTTT. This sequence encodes CASSFGTVRNQPQHF.